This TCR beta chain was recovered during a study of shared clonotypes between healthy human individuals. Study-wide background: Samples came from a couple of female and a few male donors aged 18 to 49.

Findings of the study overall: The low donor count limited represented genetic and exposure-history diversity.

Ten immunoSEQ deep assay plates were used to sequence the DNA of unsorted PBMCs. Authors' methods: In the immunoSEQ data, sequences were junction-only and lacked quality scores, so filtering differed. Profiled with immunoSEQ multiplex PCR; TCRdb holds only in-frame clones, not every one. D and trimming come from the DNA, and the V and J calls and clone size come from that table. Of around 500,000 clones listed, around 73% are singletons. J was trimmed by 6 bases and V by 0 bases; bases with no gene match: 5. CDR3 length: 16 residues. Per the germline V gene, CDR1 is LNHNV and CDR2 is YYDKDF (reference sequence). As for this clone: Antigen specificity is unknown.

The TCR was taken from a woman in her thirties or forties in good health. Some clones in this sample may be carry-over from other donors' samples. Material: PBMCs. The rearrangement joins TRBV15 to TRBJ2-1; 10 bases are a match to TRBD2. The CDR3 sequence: CATSRDRAGGLNEQFF. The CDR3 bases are TGTGCCACCAGCAGAGATCGAGCGGGAGGGCTCAATGAGCAGTTCTTC.